Listed here are 17 T cell receptor beta chains from one sample, sequenced in a study of T cells after yellow fever vaccination. TCRdb redid the calling of the 5' RACE reads with MiXCR, one entry per CDR3 protein. Of about 340,000 distinct CDR3 sequences listed, 3.5% to 4.5% were seen once; the top ten hold 20% to 30%. Sequenced here: PBMCs, sampled 5 days after the yellow fever booster vaccination. The origin of the receptors is a man younger than 35 who received the YFV17D yellow fever vaccine.

The chain uses TRBV2 and TRBJ2-1; no clear D. CDR3 length: 15 amino acids. The V end was cut by 6 bases, the J end by 2 bases, with 14 bases between. Germline V CDR1 and CDR2: SNHLY, FYNNEI. In DNA, the CDR3 is TGTGCCAGCAGAACTGCGCAAAGAGCCTACAATGAGCAGTTCTTC. Translated: CASRTAQRAYNEQFF.

This clonotype has only a few counts. This rearrangement joins TRBV27 to TRBJ2-7; D is possibly TRBD2 (6 bases). V was pared by 5 bases and J by 6 bases, with 14 bases between. The CDR3 extends over 13 amino acids. Germline V gene lookup returns CDR1 MNHEY and CDR2 SMNVEV (reference sequence). CDR3 region: CASSVHAGGEQYV. The CDR3 DNA reads as TGTGCCAGCAGTGTGCACGCCGGGGGCGAGCAGTACGTC.

This clonotype was recorded many times. The gene calls are TRBV12-3 or TRBV12-4 and TRBJ1-6, with TRBD1 matching over 10 bases. The J segment lost 10 bases and the V segment lost 5 bases, leaving 8 bases of the junction unmatched. This CDR3 comprises 15 residues. DNA of the CDR3: TGTGCCAGCAGTGGCCCGGACAGGGGGACATCACCCCTCCACTTT. It translates to CASSGPDRGTSPLHF.

This clonotype was recorded a few times. This chain uses TRBV4-1 with TRBJ1-5; 7 bases agree with TRBD1. Germline trimming cut 1 base from V and 6 bases from J; bases unmatched to any gene: 3. Germline loops: CDR1 MGHRA, CDR2 YSYEKL. The length of the CDR3 is 14 residues. The CDR3 bases are TGCGCCAGCAGCCAAGCCGACAGGGTTCAGCCCCAGCATTTT. As protein: CASSQADRVQPQHF.

This clonotype was picked up many times. This chain connects TRBV6-4 to TRBJ2-6; the D is unclear. The CDR3 totals 14 residues. V gave up 5 bases and J gave up 0 bases, with 5 bases separating them. Germline CDR1 reads MRHNA; CDR2 reads SNTAGT. CDR3 nucleotide sequence: TGTGCCAGCAGTCCCCGCTCTGGGGCCAACGTCCTGACTTTC. As protein: CASSPRSGANVLTF.

The chain uses TRBV4-1 and TRBJ2-1; 8 positions match TRBD2. Germline V CDR1 and CDR2: MGHRA, YSYEKL. V shed 4 bases and J 7 bases; nucleotides not matched to a gene: 6. This CDR3 contains 14 residues. The CDR3 reads CASSPRTSLNEQFF. In nucleotides, the CDR3 is TGCGCCAGCAGCCCGCGGACTAGCTTAAATGAGCAGTTCTTC.

Only a few counts were recorded for this clonotype. The chain recombines TRBV5-8 with TRBJ2-3, with D perhaps matching TRBD1 (6 bases). Germline V gives CDR1 SGHTS, CDR2 YDEGEE. This CDR3 is built from 14 residues. The ends were cut back, 5 bases at V and 2 bases at J, with 12 bases in the middle. CDR3 region: CASRGRGYTDTQYF. The CDR3 coding sequence is TGTGCCAGCAGGGGTAGGGGGTACACAGATACGCAGTATTTT.

The J gene is TRBJ2-5, the V gene TRBV4-2; 12 bases map to TRBD2. Germline trimming cut 0 bases from V and 0 bases from J; bases unmatched to any gene: 11. Germline V CDR1 and CDR2: LGHNA, YNFKEQ. The CDR3 consists of 20 residues. CDR3 nucleotide sequence: TGTGCCAGCAGCCAAGAGTCCACTAGCGGGGGGCCGGTGTACCAAGAGACCCAGTACTTC. Translation: CASSQESTSGGPVYQETQYF.

This clonotype has a count of ten or more. J is TRBJ2-5 and V is TRBV5-1; D may be TRBD1 (6 bases). The CDR3 totals 14 residues. Germline V gene data show CDR1 as SGHRS and CDR2 as YFSETQ. Trimming left V 0 bases short and J 0 bases short, with 6 bases between. CDR3 residues: CASSLEGDQETQYF. In DNA form, the CDR3 reads TGCGCCAGCAGCTTGGAGGGGGACCAAGAGACCCAGTACTTC.

This chain joins TRBV4-2 and TRBJ1-3; 7 bases line up with TRBD1. V lost 1 base and J lost 4; bases outside the gene matches: 4. The CDR3 runs 15 residues. Looked up from germline, CDR1 is LGHNA and CDR2 is YNFKEQ. For the CDR3, the DNA is TGTGCCAGCAGCCAAGGGCAACAGGGGGGAAACACCATATATTTT. It translates to CASSQGQQGGNTIYF.

The J gene is TRBJ2-7, the V gene TRBV20-1; D remains unclear. Germline CDR1 is DFQATT and CDR2 is SNEGSKA (reference sequence). The ends were cut back, 6 bases at V and 4 bases at J, with 10 bases in the middle. The CDR3 has 11 residues. CDR3 DNA sequence: TGCAGTGCCCCCGTCCTATACGAGCAGTACTTC. It encodes CSAPVLYEQYF.

The chain carries TRBV12-3 or TRBV12-4 and TRBJ2-4; D not resolved. Trimming pared 5 bases from V and 5 bases from J, leaving 7 bases between. The CDR3 totals 12 residues. CDR3 bases: TGTGCCAGCAGTCGGACGCAAAACATTCAGTACTTC. Translated, it gives CASSRTQNIQYF.

The chain joins TRBV2 to TRBJ2-3; TRBD2 might be the D (6 bases). CDR1 is SNHLY, CDR2 FYNNEI, per germline. The CDR3 runs to 15 residues. V was shortened by 4 bases and J by 1 base, with 12 bases between the two germline ends. The CDR3 here is CASSGVSGGTDTQYF. CDR3 bases: TGTGCCAGCAGTGGGGTTTCGGGGGGCACAGATACGCAGTATTTT.

This clonotype was observed at least ten times. The V call is TRBV29-1, the J call TRBJ2-3; D possibly matches TRBD1 or TRBD2 (5 bases each). Trimming took off 7 bases at V and 6 bases at J, with 14 bases between the two ends. CDR1 and CDR2 from the germline V gene are SQVTM and ANQGSEA. The CDR3 has 12 amino acids. The CDR3 region is CSAEIWGDTQYF. CDR3 DNA: TGCAGCGCGGAAATCTGGGGGGATACGCAGTATTTT.

There are many counts of this clonotype. The chain links TRBV5-1 to TRBJ2-1, with 7 bases that match TRBD1. V gave up 4 bases and J gave up 7 bases; unmatched junction bases: 8. The CDR3 consists of 14 residues. Germline V lookup: CDR1 SGHRS, CDR2 YFSETQ. The CDR3 region is CASSRQGGGNEQFF. As DNA, the CDR3 is TGCGCCAGCAGCAGACAGGGCGGCGGGAATGAGCAGTTCTTC.

Only a few counts were recorded for this clonotype. The V gene is TRBV5-1, the J gene TRBJ1-2; TRBD1 matches 9 bases. The germline gives CDR1 SGHRS, CDR2 YFSETQ. The CDR3 has 15 residues. V trimming: 3 bases; J trimming: 2 bases; junction bases outside the gene matches: 5. The chain's CDR3 is CASSSGQGRNYGYTF. CDR3 nucleotide sequence: TGCGCCAGCAGCTCCGGACAGGGGAGAAACTATGGCTACACCTTC.

This sequence joins TRBV6-2 or TRBV6-3 and TRBJ1-2; 9 bases align to TRBD1. Per germline, CDR1 MNHEY and CDR2 SVGEGT. V was pared by 0 bases and J by 8 bases, with 4 bases of the junction left unmatched. CDR3 size: 14 residues. This chain's CDR3 is CASSYSGTGNGYTF. DNA of the CDR3: TGTGCCAGCAGTTACTCCGGGACAGGGAACGGCTACACCTTC.